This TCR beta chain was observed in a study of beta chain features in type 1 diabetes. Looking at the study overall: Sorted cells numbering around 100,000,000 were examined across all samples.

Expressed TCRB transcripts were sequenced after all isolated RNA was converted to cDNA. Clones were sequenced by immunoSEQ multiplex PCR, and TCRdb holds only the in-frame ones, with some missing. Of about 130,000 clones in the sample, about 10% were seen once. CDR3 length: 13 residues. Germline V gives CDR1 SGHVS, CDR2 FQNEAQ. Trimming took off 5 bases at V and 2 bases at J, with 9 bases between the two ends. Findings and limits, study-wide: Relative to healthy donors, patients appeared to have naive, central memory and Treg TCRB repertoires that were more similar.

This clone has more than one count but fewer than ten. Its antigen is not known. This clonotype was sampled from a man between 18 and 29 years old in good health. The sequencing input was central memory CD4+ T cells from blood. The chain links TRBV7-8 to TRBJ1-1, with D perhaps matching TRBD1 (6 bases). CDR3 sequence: CASSAGANTEAFF. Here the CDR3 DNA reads TGTGCCAGCAGCGCGGGGGCTAACACTGAAGCTTTCTTT.